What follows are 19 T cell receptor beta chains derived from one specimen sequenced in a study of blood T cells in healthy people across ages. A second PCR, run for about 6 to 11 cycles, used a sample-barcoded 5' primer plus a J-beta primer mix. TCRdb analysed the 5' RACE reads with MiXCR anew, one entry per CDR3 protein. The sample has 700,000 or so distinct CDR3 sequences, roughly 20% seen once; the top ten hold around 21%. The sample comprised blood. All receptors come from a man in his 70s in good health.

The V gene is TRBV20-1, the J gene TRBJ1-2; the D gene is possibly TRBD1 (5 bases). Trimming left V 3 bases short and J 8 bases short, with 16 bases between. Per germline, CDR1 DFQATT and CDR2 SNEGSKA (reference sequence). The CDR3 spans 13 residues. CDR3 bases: TGCAGTGCTAGGTCCTCTGGGGGGAAAGGCTACACCTTC. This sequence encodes CSARSSGGKGYTF.

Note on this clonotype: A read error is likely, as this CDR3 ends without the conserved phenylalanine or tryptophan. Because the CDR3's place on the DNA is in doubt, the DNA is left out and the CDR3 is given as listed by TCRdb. CDR3: CAIRNRVGTEASL. V is TRBV10-3 and J is TRBJ1-1; TRBD1 was called by the table and not checked on the DNA. Germline loops: CDR1 ENHRY, CDR2 SYGVKD. The CDR3 extends over 13 residues, inclusive of both ends.

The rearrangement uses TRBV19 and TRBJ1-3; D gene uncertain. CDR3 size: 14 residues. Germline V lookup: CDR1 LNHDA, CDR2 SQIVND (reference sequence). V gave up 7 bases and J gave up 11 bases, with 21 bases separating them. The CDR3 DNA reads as TGTGCCAGTACATCGGCAAACCGTCCGTGGGCCATATATTTT. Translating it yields CASTSANRPWAIYF.

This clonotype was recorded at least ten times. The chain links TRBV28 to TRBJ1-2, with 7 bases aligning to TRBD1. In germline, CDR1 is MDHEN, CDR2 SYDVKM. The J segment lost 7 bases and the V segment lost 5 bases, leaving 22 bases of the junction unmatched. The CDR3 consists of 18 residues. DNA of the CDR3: TGTGCCAGCAGTCCAACACTTAAGGGGGCAGCCCAAGGTAGTGGCTACACCTTC. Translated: CASSPTLKGAAQGSGYTF.

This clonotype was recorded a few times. CDR3 amino acids: CASSQGSQGAAFF. As DNA, the CDR3 is TGCGCCAGCAGCCAGGGCTCACAGGGGGCAGCTTTCTTT. This chain uses TRBV5-1 with TRBJ1-1; 9 nucleotides agree with TRBD1. This CDR3 has 13 residues. The V segment lost 4 bases and the J segment 10 bases; nucleotides outside the gene matches: 8. Germline CDR1 SGHRS, CDR2 YFSETQ.

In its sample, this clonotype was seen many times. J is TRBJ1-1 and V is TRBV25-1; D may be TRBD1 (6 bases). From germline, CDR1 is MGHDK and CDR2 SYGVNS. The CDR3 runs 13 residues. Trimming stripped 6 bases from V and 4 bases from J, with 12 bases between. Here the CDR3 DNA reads TGTGCCAGCAGCAGGGGCGGGCCCACTGAAGCTTTCTTT. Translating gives CASSRGGPTEAFF.

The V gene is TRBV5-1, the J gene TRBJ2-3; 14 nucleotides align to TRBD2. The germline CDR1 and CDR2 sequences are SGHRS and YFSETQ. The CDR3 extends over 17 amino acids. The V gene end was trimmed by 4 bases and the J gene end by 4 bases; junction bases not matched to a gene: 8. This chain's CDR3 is CASSPTSGGAVADTQYF. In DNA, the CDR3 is TGCGCCAGCAGCCCGACTAGCGGGGGGGCCGTGGCAGATACGCAGTATTTT.

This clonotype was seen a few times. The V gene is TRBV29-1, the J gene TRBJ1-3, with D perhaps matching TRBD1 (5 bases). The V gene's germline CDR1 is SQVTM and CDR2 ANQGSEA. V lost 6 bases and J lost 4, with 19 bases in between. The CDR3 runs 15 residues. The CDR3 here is CSVGSRQGPGNTIYF. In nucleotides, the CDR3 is TGCAGCGTGGGGTCTCGGCAGGGTCCCGGAAACACCATATATTTT.

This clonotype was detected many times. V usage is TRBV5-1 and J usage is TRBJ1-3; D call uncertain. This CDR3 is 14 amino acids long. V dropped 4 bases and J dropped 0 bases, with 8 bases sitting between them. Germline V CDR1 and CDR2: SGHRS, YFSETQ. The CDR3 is CASSPRNSGNTIYF. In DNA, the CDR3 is TGCGCCAGCAGCCCACGGAACTCTGGAAACACCATATATTTT.

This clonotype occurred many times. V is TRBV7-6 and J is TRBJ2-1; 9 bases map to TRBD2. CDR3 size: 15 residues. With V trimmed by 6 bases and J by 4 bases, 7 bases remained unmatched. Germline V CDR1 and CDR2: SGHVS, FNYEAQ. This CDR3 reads CASSLVAGVYNEQFF. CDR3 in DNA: TGTGCCAGCAGTTTGGTAGCGGGGGTTTACAATGAGCAGTTCTTC.

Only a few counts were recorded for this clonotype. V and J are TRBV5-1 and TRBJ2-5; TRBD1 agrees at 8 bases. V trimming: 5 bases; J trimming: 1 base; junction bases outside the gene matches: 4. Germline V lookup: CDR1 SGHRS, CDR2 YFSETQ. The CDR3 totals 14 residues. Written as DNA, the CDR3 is TGCGCCAGCAGTACGGACAGGGCCCAAGAGACCCAGTACTTC. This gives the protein CASSTDRAQETQYF.

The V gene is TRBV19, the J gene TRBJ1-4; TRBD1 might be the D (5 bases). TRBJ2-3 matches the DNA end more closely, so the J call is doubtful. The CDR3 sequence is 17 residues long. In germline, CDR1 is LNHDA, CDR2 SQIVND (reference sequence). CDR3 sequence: CASRYLSKGPGTDTQYF. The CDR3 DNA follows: TGTGCCAGTAGATACCTAAGCAAGGGGCCTGGCACAGATACGCAGTATTTT.

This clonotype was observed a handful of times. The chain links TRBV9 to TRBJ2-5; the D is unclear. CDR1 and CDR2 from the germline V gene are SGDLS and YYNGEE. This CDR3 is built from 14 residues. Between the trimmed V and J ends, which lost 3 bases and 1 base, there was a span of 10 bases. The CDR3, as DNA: TGTGCCAGCAGCGCGACTGCGGTCCAAGAGACCCAGTACTTC. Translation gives CASSATAVQETQYF.

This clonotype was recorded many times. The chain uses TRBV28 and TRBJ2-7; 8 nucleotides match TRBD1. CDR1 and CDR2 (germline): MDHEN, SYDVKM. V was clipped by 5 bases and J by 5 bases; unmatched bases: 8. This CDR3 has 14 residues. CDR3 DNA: TGTGCCAGCAGTGGACAGGGTGCTGTCCACGAGCAGTACTTC. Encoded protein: CASSGQGAVHEQYF.

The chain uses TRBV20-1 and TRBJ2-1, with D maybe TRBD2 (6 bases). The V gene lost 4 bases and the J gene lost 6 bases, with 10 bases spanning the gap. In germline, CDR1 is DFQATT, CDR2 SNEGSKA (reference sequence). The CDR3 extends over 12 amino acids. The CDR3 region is CSATRERNEQFF. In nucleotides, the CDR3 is TGCAGTGCTACCCGGGAGCGCAATGAGCAGTTCTTC.

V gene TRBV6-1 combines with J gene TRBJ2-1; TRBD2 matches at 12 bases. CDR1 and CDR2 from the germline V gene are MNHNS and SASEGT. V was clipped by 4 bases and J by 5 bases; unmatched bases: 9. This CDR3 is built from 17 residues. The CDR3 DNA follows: TGTGCCAGCAGTGGTCCGCTAGCGGGAGGGCAGGACAATGAGCAGTTCTTC. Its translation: CASSGPLAGGQDNEQFF.

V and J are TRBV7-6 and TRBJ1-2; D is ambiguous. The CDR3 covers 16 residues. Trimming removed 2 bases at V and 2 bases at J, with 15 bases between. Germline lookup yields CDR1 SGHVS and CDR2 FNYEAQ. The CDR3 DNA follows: TGTGCCAGCAGCTTATACGGGAGGCGTTCGAACTATGGCTACACCTTC. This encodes CASSLYGRRSNYGYTF. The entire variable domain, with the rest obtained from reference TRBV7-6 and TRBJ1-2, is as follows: GAGVSQSPRYKVTKRGQDVALRCDPISGHVSLYWYRQALGQGPEFLTYFNYEAQQDKSGLPNDRFSAERPEGSISTLTIQRTEQRDSAMYRCASSLYGRRSNYGYTFGSGTRLTVV.

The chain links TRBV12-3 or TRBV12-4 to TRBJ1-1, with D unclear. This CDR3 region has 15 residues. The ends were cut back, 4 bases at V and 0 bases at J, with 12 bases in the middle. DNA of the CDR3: TGTGCCAGCAGTTCGATGTATATTCTGAACACTGAAGCTTTCTTT. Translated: CASSSMYILNTEAFF.

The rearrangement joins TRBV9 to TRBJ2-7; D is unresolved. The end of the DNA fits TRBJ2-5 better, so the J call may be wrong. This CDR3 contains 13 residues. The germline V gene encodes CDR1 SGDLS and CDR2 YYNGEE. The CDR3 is CASSVEPALTQYF. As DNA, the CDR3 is TGTGCCAGCAGCGTAGAGCCAGCACTGACCCAGTACTTC.